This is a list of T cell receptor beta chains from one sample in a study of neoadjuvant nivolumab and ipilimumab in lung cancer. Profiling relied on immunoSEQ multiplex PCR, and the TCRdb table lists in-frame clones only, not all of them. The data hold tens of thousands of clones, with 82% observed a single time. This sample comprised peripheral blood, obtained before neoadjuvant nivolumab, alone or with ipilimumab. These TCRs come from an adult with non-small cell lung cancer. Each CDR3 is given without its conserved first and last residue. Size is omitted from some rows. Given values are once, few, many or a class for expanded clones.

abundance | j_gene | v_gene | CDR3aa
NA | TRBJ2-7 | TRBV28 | AISGTLGEQY
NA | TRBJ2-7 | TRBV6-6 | ASSYDPGSVREQY
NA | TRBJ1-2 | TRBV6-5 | ASSYDRGEYGYT
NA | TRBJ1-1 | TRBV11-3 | ASSLRTMGTEAF
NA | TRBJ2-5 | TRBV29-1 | SVGALGIETQY
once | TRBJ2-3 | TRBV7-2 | ASSLTAATDTQY
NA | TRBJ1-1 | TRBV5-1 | ASKSGGANTEAF
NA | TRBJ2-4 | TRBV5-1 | ASSLSSDFTQNIQY
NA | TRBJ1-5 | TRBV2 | ASSLGQVLQPQH
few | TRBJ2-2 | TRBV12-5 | ASGSHMTGELF
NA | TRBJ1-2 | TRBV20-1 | SASPTSGYT
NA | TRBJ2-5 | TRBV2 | ATKGRSKETQY
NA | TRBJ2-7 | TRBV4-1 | ARCAASSSYEQY
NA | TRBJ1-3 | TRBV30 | AWSQWENGNTIY
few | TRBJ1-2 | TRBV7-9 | ASSEANYGYT
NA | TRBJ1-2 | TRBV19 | ASKSTPNYGYT
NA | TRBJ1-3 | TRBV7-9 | ASSQIGSGNTIY
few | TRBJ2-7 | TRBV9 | ASSVQSSYEQY
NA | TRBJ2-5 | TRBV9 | ASSVGEGRLQETQY
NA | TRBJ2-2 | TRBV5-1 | ASSLGGLAGTGELF
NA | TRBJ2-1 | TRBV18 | ASSNGLAGGPSDEQF
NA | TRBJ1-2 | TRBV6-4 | ASSEAGGAGYGYT
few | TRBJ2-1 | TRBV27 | ASRVFPSGGEQF
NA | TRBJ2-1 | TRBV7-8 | ASSLDGSSYNEQF
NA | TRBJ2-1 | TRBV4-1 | ASSQDGGHYNEQF
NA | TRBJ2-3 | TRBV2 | ASSGGVRTDTQY
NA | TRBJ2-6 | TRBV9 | ASSVARGGGSGANVLT
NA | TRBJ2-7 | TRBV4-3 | ASSQGLAGSYEQY
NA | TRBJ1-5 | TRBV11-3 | ASSLHLNQPQH
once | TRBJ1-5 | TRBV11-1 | ASSPAGNNQPQH
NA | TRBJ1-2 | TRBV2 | ASSARYYGYT
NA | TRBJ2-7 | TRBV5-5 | ASSFNSGRSSYEQY
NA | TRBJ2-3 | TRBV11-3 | ASSGSTGFGADTQY
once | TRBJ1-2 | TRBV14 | ASSPSVAGYT
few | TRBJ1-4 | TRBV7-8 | ASSLGSGLGEKLF
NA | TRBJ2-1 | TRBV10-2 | ASSGAAGNNEQF
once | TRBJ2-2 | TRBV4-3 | ASRESVGGGGTGELF
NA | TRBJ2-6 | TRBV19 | ASSPTGGAGANVLT
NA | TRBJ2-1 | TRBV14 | ASSQNLMATQF
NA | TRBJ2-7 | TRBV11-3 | ASSVIGTVTYEQY
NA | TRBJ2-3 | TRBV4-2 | ASSLNPRGLATSTDTQY
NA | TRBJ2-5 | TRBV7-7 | ASSREGETQY
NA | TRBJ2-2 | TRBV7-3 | ASSLRITANTGELF
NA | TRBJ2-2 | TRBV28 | ASGKSGSYTGELF
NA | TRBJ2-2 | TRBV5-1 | ASSLGGHNTGELF
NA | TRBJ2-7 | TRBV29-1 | SVEVQAAQY
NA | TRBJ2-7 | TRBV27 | ASSLMRGSPEG
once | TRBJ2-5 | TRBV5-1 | ASSSSLAGGETQY
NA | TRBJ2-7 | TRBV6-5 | ASSRRPWSEQY
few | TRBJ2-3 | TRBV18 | ASSQGLLDTQY
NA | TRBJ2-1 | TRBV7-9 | ASSMGLAGVYEQF
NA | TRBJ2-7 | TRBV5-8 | ASSIDRGGLSSYEQY
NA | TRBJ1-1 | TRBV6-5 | ASRGGTEAF
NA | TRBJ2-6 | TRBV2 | ASLRHSGANVLT
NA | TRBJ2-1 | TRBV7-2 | ASSFGGATYNEQF